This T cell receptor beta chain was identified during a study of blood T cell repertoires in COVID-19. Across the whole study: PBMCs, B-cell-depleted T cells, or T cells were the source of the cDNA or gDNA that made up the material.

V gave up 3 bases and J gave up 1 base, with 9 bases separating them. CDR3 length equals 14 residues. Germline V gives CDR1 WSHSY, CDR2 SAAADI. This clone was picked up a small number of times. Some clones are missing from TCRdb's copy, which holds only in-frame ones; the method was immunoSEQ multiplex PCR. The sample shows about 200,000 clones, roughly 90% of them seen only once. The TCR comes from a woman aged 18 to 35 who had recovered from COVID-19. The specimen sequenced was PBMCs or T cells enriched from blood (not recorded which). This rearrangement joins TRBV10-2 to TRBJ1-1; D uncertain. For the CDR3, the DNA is TGCGCCAGCAGTGAACCCGGGAGGAACACTGAAGCTTTCTTT. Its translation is CASSEPGRNTEAFF.